This TCR beta chain was captured in a study of radiotherapy plus CTLA-4 blockade in lung cancer. Overall study: Roughly 17% of patients responded objectively, and roughly 34% achieved disease control. Study-wide results and caveats: Dynamics of early blood T cell clones, together with interferon-beta, were reportedly the best predictors of response. Peripheral blood showed expansion of tumor-derived TCR clones after radiotherapy and ipilimumab.

Repertoires were generated with immunoSEQ multiplex PCR, while TCRdb's copy carries only in-frame clones and drops some. The sample shows about 48,000 clones, approximately 78% of them seen only once. The CDR3 has 15 amino acids. With 6 bases removed from V and 2 bases from J, the gap between germline ends came to 14 bases. CDR1 MNHEY and CDR2 SVGAGI come from the germline V gene. As regards this clone: Its antigen is unknown.

Receiving focal radiation plus CTLA-4 blockade with ipilimumab were patients who had chemo-refractory metastatic non-small-cell lung cancer. This clonotype was obtained from a human donor with non-small cell lung cancer who had stable disease on radiotherapy plus ipilimumab. The rearrangement joins TRBV6-5 to TRBJ2-1; tentative D call: TRBD1 (7 bases). The sample in question was peripheral blood, obtained from a patient treated with radiotherapy plus ipilimumab. CDR3 residues: CASSRGARAYNEQFF. The CDR3 DNA reads as TGTGCCAGCAGCAGGGGGGCCAGAGCCTACAATGAGCAGTTCTTC.